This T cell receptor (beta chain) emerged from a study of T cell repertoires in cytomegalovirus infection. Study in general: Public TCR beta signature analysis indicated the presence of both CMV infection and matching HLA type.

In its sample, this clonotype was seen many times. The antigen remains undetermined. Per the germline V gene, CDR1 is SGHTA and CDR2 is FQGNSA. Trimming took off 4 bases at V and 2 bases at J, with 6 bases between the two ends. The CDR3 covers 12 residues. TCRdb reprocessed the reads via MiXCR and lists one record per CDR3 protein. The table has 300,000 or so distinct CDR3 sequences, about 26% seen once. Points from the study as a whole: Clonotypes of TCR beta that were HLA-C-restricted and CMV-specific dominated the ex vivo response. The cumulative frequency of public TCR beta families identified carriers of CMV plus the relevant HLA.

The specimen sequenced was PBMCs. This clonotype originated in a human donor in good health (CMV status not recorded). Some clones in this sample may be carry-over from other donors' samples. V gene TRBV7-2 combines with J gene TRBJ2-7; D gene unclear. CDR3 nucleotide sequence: TGTGCCAGCAGCTCATTCCCCTACGAGCAGTACTTC. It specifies CASSSFPYEQYF.